This TCR beta chain comes out of a study of T cell responses to AZD1222 COVID-19 vaccine. The study's findings and limits: Vaccine-associated CD4 TCRs spanned spike, dominant at 160-218 and 743-854.

Here immunoSEQ multiplex PCR was the method, and the copy in TCRdb shows in-frame clones only, minus some. Among 100,000 or so clones listed, approximately 91% were seen once. This CDR3 comprises 16 residues. Germline-derived CDR1 and CDR2 are WSHSY and SAAADI. V shed 6 bases and J shed 0 bases, with 16 bases lying between them. Points on this clone: Its antigen is undetermined.

The material was peripheral blood, obtained on day 0 of AZD1222 vaccination. The sequence was obtained from an adult in good health. The chain uses TRBV10-2 and TRBJ2-3; D is perhaps TRBD1 or TRBD2 (6 bases each). The CDR3 spells CASRERWRGSTDTQYF. CDR3 bases: TGCGCCAGCAGGGAGAGGTGGAGGGGGAGCACAGATACGCAGTATTTT.